This T cell receptor beta chain was identified during a study of blood T cell repertoires in COVID-19. Study background: The study drew acute and convalescent COVID-19 samples from the United States, Italy and Spain. Sample material is recorded as cDNA or gDNA derived from T cells, B-cell-depleted T cells, or PBMCs.

Germline CDR1 is SGHAT and CDR2 is FQNNGV. The CDR3 sequence is 13 residues long. V was cut by 6 bases and J by 1 base, with 9 bases left in between. In the authors' workflow: Nucleated cell counts were estimated from reference gene primer amplification. Method: immunoSEQ multiplex PCR; TCRdb's copy keeps in-frame clones and lacks some. V and J calls and clone size come straight from that table; D and trimming were deduced from the DNA. The data contain 390,000 or so clones, 80% to 90% of them seen just once; the ten biggest clones take up 1.4%. The J gene is TRBJ1-1, the V gene TRBV11-2; no firm D call. The sample consisted of peripheral blood. This receptor was obtained from a woman aged 25 to 39 with active or convalescent COVID-19. CDR3 in amino acids: CASRRTRNTEAFF. Written as DNA, the CDR3 is TGTGCCAGCAGACGTACAAGGAACACTGAAGCTTTCTTT.